This T cell receptor beta chain was sequenced during a study of T cell responses to AZD1222 COVID-19 vaccine. CDR1 is SGDLS, CDR2 YYNGEE, per germline. CDR3 length: 14 residues. Deletions cut 2 bases from V and 6 bases from J, with 9 bases between. Libraries were prepared by immunoSEQ multiplex PCR; TCRdb keeps only in-frame clonotypes and omits some of them. The sample contains about 130,000 clones, 75% to 90% of which appear only once. Sample: peripheral blood, taken on day 0 of AZD1222 vaccination. The sequence came from an adult in good health. This rearrangement joins TRBV9 to TRBJ1-6; the D is unclear. The CDR3 DNA reads TGTGCCAGCAGCGTTCGAGACGTTAATTCACCCCTCCACTTT. Translating it yields CASSVRDVNSPLHF.